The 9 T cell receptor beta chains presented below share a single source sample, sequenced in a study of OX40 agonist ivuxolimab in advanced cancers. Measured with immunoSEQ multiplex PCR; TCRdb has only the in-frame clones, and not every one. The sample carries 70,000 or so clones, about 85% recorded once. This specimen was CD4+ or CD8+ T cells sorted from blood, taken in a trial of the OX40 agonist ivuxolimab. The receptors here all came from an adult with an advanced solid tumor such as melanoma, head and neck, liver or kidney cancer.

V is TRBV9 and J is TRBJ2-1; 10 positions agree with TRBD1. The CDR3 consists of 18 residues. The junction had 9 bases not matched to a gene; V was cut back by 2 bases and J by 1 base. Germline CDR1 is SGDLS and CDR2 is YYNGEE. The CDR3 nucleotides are TGTGCCAGCAGCGTGATTCCGGGACAGGGGTTGTCCTACAATGAGCAGTTCTTC. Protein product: CASSVIPGQGLSYNEQFF.

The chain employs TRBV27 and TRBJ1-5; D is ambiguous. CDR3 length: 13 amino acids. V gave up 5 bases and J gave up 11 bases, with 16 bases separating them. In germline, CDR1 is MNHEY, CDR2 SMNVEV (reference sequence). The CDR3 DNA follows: TGTGCCAGCAGTCTCGACACATGGCAGTCCCAGCATTTT. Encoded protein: CASSLDTWQSQHF.

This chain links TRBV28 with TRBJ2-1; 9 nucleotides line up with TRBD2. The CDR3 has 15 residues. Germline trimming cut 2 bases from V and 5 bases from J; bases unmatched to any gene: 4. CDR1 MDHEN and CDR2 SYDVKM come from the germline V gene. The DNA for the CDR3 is TGTGCCAGCAGTTTACCTAGCGGGGCCCACAATGAGCAGTTCTTC. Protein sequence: CASSLPSGAHNEQFF.

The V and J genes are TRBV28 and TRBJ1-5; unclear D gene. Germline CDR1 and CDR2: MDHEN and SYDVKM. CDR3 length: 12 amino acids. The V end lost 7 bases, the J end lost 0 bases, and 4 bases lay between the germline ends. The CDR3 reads CASKYSNQPQHF. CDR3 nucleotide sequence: TGTGCCAGCAAATATAGCAATCAGCCCCAGCATTTT.

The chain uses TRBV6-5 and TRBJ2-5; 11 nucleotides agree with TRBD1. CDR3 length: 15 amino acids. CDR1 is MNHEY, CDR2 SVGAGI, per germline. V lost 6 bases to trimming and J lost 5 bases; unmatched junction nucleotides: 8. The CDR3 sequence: CASSAGDRGGETQYF. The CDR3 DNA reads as TGTGCCAGCAGCGCCGGGGACAGGGGGGGGGAGACCCAGTACTTC.

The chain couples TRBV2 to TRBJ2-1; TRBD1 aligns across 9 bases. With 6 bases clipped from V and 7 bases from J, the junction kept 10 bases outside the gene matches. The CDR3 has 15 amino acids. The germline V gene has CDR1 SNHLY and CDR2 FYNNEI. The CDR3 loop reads CASRHPGQGENEQFF. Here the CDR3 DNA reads TGTGCCAGCAGGCATCCGGGACAGGGTGAGAATGAGCAGTTCTTC.

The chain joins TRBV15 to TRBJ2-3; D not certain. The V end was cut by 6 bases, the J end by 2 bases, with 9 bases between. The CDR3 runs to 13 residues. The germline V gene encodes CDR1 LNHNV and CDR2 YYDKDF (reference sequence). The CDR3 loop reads CATSFINTDTQYF. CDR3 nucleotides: TGTGCCACCAGTTTCATTAACACAGATACGCAGTATTTT.

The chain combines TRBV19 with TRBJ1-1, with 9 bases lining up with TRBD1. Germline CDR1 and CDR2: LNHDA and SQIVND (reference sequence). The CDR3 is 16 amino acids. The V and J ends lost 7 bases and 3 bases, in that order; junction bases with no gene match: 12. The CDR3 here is CASTSTTTGGDTEAFF. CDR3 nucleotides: TGTGCCAGTACGTCAACCACGACAGGGGGAGACACTGAAGCTTTCTTT.

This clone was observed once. The CDR3 loop reads CASSLTGGVEQYF. The CDR3 bases are TGTGCCAGCAGCTTAACAGGGGGCGTCGAGCAGTACTTC. The chain combines TRBV7-9 with TRBJ2-7, with 9 bases lining up with TRBD1. Germline CDR1 SEHNR, CDR2 FQNEAQ (reference sequence). The CDR3 sequence is 13 residues long. V dropped 2 bases and J dropped 6; count of bases not matched to a gene: 2.